This entry lists 32 T cell receptor beta chains sequenced from one sample in a study of T-cell reconstitution after alpha-beta-depleted transplantation in children (dated by TCRdb to 2015 to 2016). Libraries were built with PCR. Sequencer: Illumina HiSeq 2500. TCR library preparation used molecular barcoding, with unique molecular identifiers applied to normalize quantification of the TCRbeta repertoire. The public reads were quality trimmed at Q25 with fastp and then assembled into clones with MiXCR by TCRdb, keeping productive beta chains. Entries are consolidated by CDR3 protein sequence, retaining the most common genes and DNA. Counted in this sample were about 420,000 distinct CDR3 sequences; 9.5% to 13% of them appeared once. 4.5% to 6% of the sample goes to the ten largest clones. Sequencing used PBMCs from the stem cell graft donor, obtained from the stem cell graft. The receptors derive from a human donor who donated a stem cell graft to a child with acute myeloid leukemia.

This clonotype was counted a few times. V gene TRBV20-1 combines with J gene TRBJ2-6, with TRBD1 identical over 7 bases. The CDR3 spans 16 residues. Trimming cost V 4 bases and J 1 base; bases outside gene matches: 7. CDR1 and CDR2 from the germline V gene are DFQATT and SNEGSKA (reference sequence). CDR3 region: CSATSTTGSGANVLTF. The DNA of the CDR3 is TGCAGTGCTACCTCAACGACAGGGTCTGGGGCCAACGTCCTGACTTTC.

This chain uses TRBV25-1 with TRBJ1-2; 11 bases are shared with TRBD1. Germline V gene data show CDR1 as MGHDK and CDR2 as SYGVNS. This CDR3 is built from 15 residues. With 4 bases clipped from V and 8 bases from J, the junction kept 9 bases outside the gene matches. The CDR3 nucleotides read TGTGCCAGCAGTGGATCCGGGACAGGGGGAAGGGGCTACACCTTC. Residues: CASSGSGTGGRGYTF.

This clonotype came up many times. The rearrangement links TRBV21-1 to TRBJ2-1; the D segment call TRBD2 is taken from the table without a DNA check. TRBV21-1 is given as a pseudogene. CDR3 length: 18 residues. The CDR3 sequence is CASSKRGNSGGTYNEQFF. CDR3 nucleotide sequence: TGTGCCAGCAGCAAGAGGGGGAATAGCGGGGGAACCTACAATGAGCAGTTCTTC.

This clonotype was recorded a few times. The V and J genes are TRBV12-3 or TRBV12-4 and TRBJ2-3, with D unresolved. V lost 5 bases to trimming and J lost 2 bases, with 14 bases between them. The CDR3 loop spans 15 amino acids. The CDR3 protein is CASSPLPIHTDTQYF. The CDR3 bases are TGTGCCAGCAGTCCTTTACCGATACACACAGATACGCAGTATTTT.

This clonotype was observed at least ten times. V usage is TRBV2 and J usage is TRBJ2-2, with TRBD2 identical over 10 bases. V was clipped by 6 bases and J by 4 bases; unmatched bases: 8. This CDR3 has 16 residues. CDR1 and CDR2 from the germline V gene are SNHLY and FYNNEI. CDR3 nucleotide sequence: TGTGCCAGCAGCTGGGGGAGCGGGAGGGTCACCGGGGAGCTGTTTTTT. As protein: CASSWGSGRVTGELFF.

The V gene is TRBV6-2 or TRBV6-3, the J gene TRBJ1-5; no definite D call. Germline CDR1 and CDR2: MNHEY and SVGEGT. There are 13 residues in the CDR3. Between the trimmed V and J ends, which lost 5 bases and 7 bases, there was a span of 12 bases. The CDR3 DNA reads as TGTGCCAGCAGTCATGTTGTGGGGCAGCCCCAGCATTTT. Translated, it gives CASSHVVGQPQHF.

This chain connects TRBV25-1 to TRBJ2-1; TRBD2 aligns across 9 bases. The CDR3 contains 16 residues. The germline gives CDR1 MGHDK, CDR2 SYGVNS. The J segment lost 8 bases and the V segment lost 4 bases, leaving 12 bases of the junction unmatched. DNA for the CDR3: TGTGCCAGCAGTGGAGTCGATAGCGGGGGTCCCCATGAGCAGTTCTTC. Translation: CASSGVDSGGPHEQFF.

This clonotype was recorded many times. The chain joins TRBV7-2 to TRBJ2-1; D perhaps matches TRBD2 (6 bases). Trimming took off 1 base at V and 4 bases at J, with 11 bases between the two ends. Germline lookup yields CDR1 SGHTA and CDR2 FQGNSA. CDR3 size: 15 residues. CDR3 amino acids: CASSLDGSGYNEQFF. The CDR3 bases are TGTGCCAGCAGCTTAGACGGGAGCGGTTACAATGAGCAGTTCTTC.

The chain joins TRBV20-1 to TRBJ2-1, with 14 positions matching TRBD2. This CDR3 spans 15 amino acids. V dropped 6 bases and J dropped 9; count of bases not matched to a gene: 10. The germline CDR1 and CDR2 sequences are DFQATT and SNEGSKA (reference sequence). This CDR3 reads CSAPLGLAGGGEQFF. The CDR3 coding sequence is TGCAGTGCGCCCCTCGGACTAGCGGGAGGTGGTGAGCAGTTCTTC.

This chain links TRBV29-1 with TRBJ2-5, with TRBD2 as a possible D gene (7 bases). Germline lookup yields CDR1 SQVTM and CDR2 ANQGSEA. This CDR3 comprises 15 residues. Trimming left V 3 bases short and J 1 base short, with 15 bases between. Written as DNA, the CDR3 is TGCAGCGTTGAGATTATACGGGGGGCCCAAGAGACCCAGTACTTC. Residues: CSVEIIRGAQETQYF.

Only a few counts were recorded for this clonotype. The CDR3 DNA follows: TGCAGTGCTAGAAAGGGGGGGTTAGTAGACAATGAGCAGTTCTTC. Encoded protein: CSARKGGLVDNEQFF. V gene TRBV20-1 combines with J gene TRBJ2-1, with a tentative D call TRBD2 (7 bases). CDR3 length: 15 residues. Trimming took off 2 bases at V and 5 bases at J, with 16 bases between the two ends. Germline CDR1 is DFQATT and CDR2 is SNEGSKA (reference sequence).

This clonotype was counted only a few times. The genes are TRBV7-2 and TRBJ1-1; TRBD1 might be the D (6 bases). The CDR3 contains 14 residues. V lost 7 bases and J 4 bases, leaving 16 bases between the germline ends. Germline V gene lookup returns CDR1 SGHTA and CDR2 FQGNSA. The CDR3, as DNA: TGTGCCAGCACCTCACTGGGGGCAGCCACTGAAGCTTTCTTT. Residues: CASTSLGAATEAFF.

In its sample, this clonotype was seen many times. V and J are TRBV7-2 and TRBJ2-5; D is undetermined. V shed 5 bases and J shed 4 bases, with 5 bases lying between them. Germline CDR1 and CDR2: SGHTA and FQGNSA. The CDR3 runs 11 residues. In DNA form, the CDR3 reads TGTGCCAGCAGCCCCCTAGAGACCCAGTACTTC. Its translation is CASSPLETQYF.

The V and J genes are TRBV7-2 and TRBJ2-7, with TRBD2 matching over 11 bases. Losses at the gene ends were 4 bases for V and 9 bases for J; bases not matched to a gene: 11. The CDR3 is 15 amino acids. Germline V gene sequence: CDR1 SGHTA, CDR2 FQGNSA. The CDR3 is CASSSGVAGGPGQYF. For the CDR3, the DNA is TGTGCCAGCAGCTCAGGGGTAGCGGGAGGGCCTGGGCAGTACTTC. The full variable domain, in which reference TRBV7-2 and TRBJ2-7 provide the parts outside the CDR3, is GAGVSQSPSNKVTEKGKDVELRCDPISGHTALYWYRQSLGQGLEFLIYFQGNSAPDKSGLPSDRFSAERTGGSVSTLTIQRTQQEDSAVYLCASSSGVAGGPGQYFGPGTRLTVT.

The gene calls are TRBV29-1 and TRBJ2-7; TRBD1 or TRBD2 may be the D gene (6 bases each). Germline V lookup: CDR1 SQVTM, CDR2 ANQGSEA. The CDR3 is made up of 12 amino acids. Trimming left V 3 bases short and J 3 bases short, with 9 bases between. The CDR3 DNA reads as TGCAGCGTTGAGGAGGGGGTCTACGAGCAGTACTTC. Translated, it gives CSVEEGVYEQYF.

This clonotype occurred a few times. The chain uses TRBV6-1 and TRBJ2-7; tentatively, D is TRBD1 or TRBD2 (7 bases each). Germline loops: CDR1 MNHNS, CDR2 SASEGT. The V gene lost 6 bases and the J gene lost 1 base, with 16 bases spanning the gap. The CDR3 consists of 15 residues. DNA of the CDR3: TGTGCCAGCAGGGGTCGACAGGGAGGGTCCTACGAGCAGTACTTC. Protein product: CASRGRQGGSYEQYF.

V usage is TRBV5-1 and J usage is TRBJ2-3; D remains ambiguous. V lost 2 bases and J 1 base, leaving 14 bases between the germline ends. This CDR3 is 16 amino acids long. The germline V gene has CDR1 SGHRS and CDR2 YFSETQ. The DNA of the CDR3 is TGCGCCAGCAGCTTTAGACAAGCCGGTCGCACAGATACGCAGTATTTT. Translated: CASSFRQAGRTDTQYF.

This sequence joins TRBV19 and TRBJ2-7, with TRBD1 identical over 7 bases. V shed 8 bases and J 6 bases; nucleotides not matched to a gene: 13. The CDR3 runs to 14 residues. CDR1 is LNHDA and CDR2 is SQIVND in the germline V gene (reference sequence). The CDR3 DNA is TGTGCCAGTGCAACTACTGGGACAGTCCTCGAGCAGTACTTC. Its translation: CASATTGTVLEQYF.

J is TRBJ2-1 and V is TRBV18; no reliable D call. This CDR3 is built from 14 residues. Per the germline V gene, CDR1 is KGHSH and CDR2 is LQKENI. Trimming removed 2 bases from V and 7 bases from J, with 12 bases in between. DNA of the CDR3: TGTGCCAGCTCACCAAGCAGCACCGGGAATGAGCAGTTCTTC. It is translated as CASSPSSTGNEQFF.

The J gene is TRBJ1-2, the V gene TRBV27; D unclear. From germline, CDR1 is MNHEY and CDR2 SMNVEV (reference sequence). Trimming shortened V by 0 bases and J by 1 base, and 6 bases separated the two germline ends. This CDR3 has 14 amino acids. CDR3 protein: CASSLSGFNYGYTF. CDR3 nucleotide sequence: TGTGCCAGCAGTTTATCAGGGTTTAACTATGGCTACACCTTC.

The V gene is TRBV6-6, the J gene TRBJ2-1; TRBD2 might be the D (7 bases). CDR1 MNHNY and CDR2 SVGAGI come from the germline V gene (reference sequence). This CDR3 contains 12 residues. The V gene lost 10 bases and the J gene lost 8 bases, with 15 bases spanning the gap. The CDR3 loop is CAIEQGGHEQFF. CDR3 DNA sequence: TGTGCCATCGAACAGGGAGGGCATGAGCAGTTCTTC.

This clonotype was seen at least ten times. The rearrangement joins TRBV12-3 or TRBV12-4 to TRBJ2-3, with 9 positions matching TRBD1. This CDR3 contains 17 residues. Trimming at V came to 6 bases and at J to 7 bases, leaving 17 bases not matched to a gene. The CDR3 is CASRKGNRDRVMNTQYF. In DNA form, the CDR3 reads TGTGCCAGCAGAAAGGGGAACCGGGACAGGGTCATGAATACGCAGTATTTT.

With regard to this clonotype: The junction differs from germline at one of its ends, possibly a read error. The V and J genes are TRBV3-1 and TRBJ2-1; the D is unclear. This CDR3 comprises 15 residues. CDR1 and CDR2 (germline): LGHDT, YNNKEL (reference sequence). CDR3 sequence: CATSQDRAETSEQFF. The DNA of the CDR3 is TGTGCCACCAGCCAAGACCGTGCGGAGACCTCTGAGCAGTTCTTC.

In this sample, this clonotype turned up a few times. The V and J genes are TRBV4-2 and TRBJ1-1, with 9 bases fitting TRBD1. CDR3 size: 15 residues. V lost 1 base, J lost 3 bases, and 3 bases stayed unmatched. Germline V gene data show CDR1 as LGHNA and CDR2 as YNFKEQ. Here the CDR3 DNA reads TGTGCCAGCAGCCAAGGACAGGGGGAGGACACTGAAGCTTTCTTT. The encoded protein is CASSQGQGEDTEAFF.

This clonotype was seen a few times. The chain couples TRBV12-3 or TRBV12-4 to TRBJ1-3; D might be TRBD1 (6 bases). The CDR3 spans 15 residues. Trimming removed 3 bases from V and 4 bases from J, with 13 bases in between. The CDR3 protein is CASSFSQGRGNTIYF. The CDR3 nucleotides are TGTGCCAGCAGTTTTTCGCAGGGGAGAGGAAACACCATATATTTT.

This clonotype has only a few counts. The rearrangement uses TRBV6-5 and TRBJ2-7; D is undetermined. The V end was cut by 3 bases, the J end by 4 bases, with 16 bases between. Germline V gene lookup returns CDR1 MNHEY and CDR2 SVGAGI. The CDR3 is 15 residues long. In DNA form, the CDR3 reads TGTGCCAGCAGTTATGGAACCGTGAGACAATACGAGCAGTACTTC. Protein product: CASSYGTVRQYEQYF.

This clonotype was recorded many times. The chain combines TRBV29-1 with TRBJ2-7; D is perhaps TRBD1 or TRBD2 (5 bases each). Trimming stripped 2 bases from V and 2 bases from J, with 13 bases between. The germline V gene has CDR1 SQVTM and CDR2 ANQGSEA. The CDR3 sequence is 14 residues long. CDR3 in amino acids: CSVERRGVTYEQYF. In nucleotides, the CDR3 is TGCAGCGTTGAACGTCGAGGGGTTACCTACGAGCAGTACTTC.

The chain is built from TRBV24-1 and TRBJ2-3; D may match TRBD1 or TRBD2 (6 bases each). Germline V gene data show CDR1 as KGHDR and CDR2 as SFDVKD. The CDR3 is 17 residues long. Between the trimmed V and J ends, which lost 2 bases and 4 bases, there was a span of 18 bases. CDR3 residues: CATSDSSSRGLPDTQYF. The CDR3 coding sequence is TGTGCCACCAGTGATTCGTCCTCCCGGGGGCTGCCAGATACGCAGTATTTT.

CDR3 bases: TGTGCCAGCAGTCCAGGGACTAGCGGGAGGGTAACTCCTCTAGCCAAAAACATTCAGTACTTC. This gives the protein CASSPGTSGRVTPLAKNIQYF. V and J are TRBV6-2 or TRBV6-3 and TRBJ2-4, with 16 bases that match TRBD2. The CDR3 runs 21 residues. V was clipped by 5 bases and J by 0 bases; unmatched bases: 13. In germline, CDR1 is MNHEY, CDR2 SVGEGT.

The V call is TRBV7-9, the J call TRBJ2-7; perhaps TRBD1 as D (5 bases). The CDR3 is made up of 15 amino acids. The germline V and J ends were trimmed by 7 bases and 3 bases, with 19 bases remaining between them. Germline values: CDR1 SEHNR, CDR2 FQNEAQ (reference sequence). In DNA form, the CDR3 reads TGTGCCAGCAACCCGACAGTTAGCATTTTCTACGAGCAGTACGTC. Protein sequence: CASNPTVSIFYEQYV.

This clonotype was seen a few times. The V and J genes are TRBV5-6 and TRBJ2-3; D uncertain. The length of the CDR3 is 15 residues. Trimming took 1 base from V and 6 from J, leaving 15 bases between them. Germline V gene data show CDR1 as SGHDT and CDR2 as YYEEEE. CDR3 residues: CASSLIKQWVDTQYF. For the CDR3, the DNA is TGTGCCAGCAGCTTGATAAAGCAGTGGGTGGATACGCAGTATTTT.

The V and J genes are TRBV2 and TRBJ1-5; D is uncertain. V lost 4 bases and J lost 0, with 16 bases in between. The CDR3 has 17 residues. The germline CDR1 and CDR2 sequences are SNHLY and FYNNEI. The CDR3 DNA is TGTGCCAGCAGTGGAGGACCGAAACTAAATAGCAATCAGCCCCAGCATTTT. Translating gives CASSGGPKLNSNQPQHF.